The 19 T cell receptor beta chains in this list originate from one sample, sequenced in a study of a mutant IDH1 vaccine in newly diagnosed glioma. These receptors are not linked to any known antigen. Libraries were prepared by immunoSEQ multiplex PCR; TCRdb keeps only in-frame clonotypes and omits some of them. Of roughly 64,000 clones listed, roughly 71% are singletons. The time point was: week 35, safety follow-up. Every single dose of the vaccine, 300 ug of mutant IDH1 20-mer peptide, came with topical imiquimod. Sequences were derived from PBMCs, sampled from a glioma patient whose treatment included an IDH1 peptide vaccine. Receptors were obtained from a man between 50 and 59 years old with glioma.

This clone has only a few counts. V is TRBV28 and J is TRBJ2-6; 8 bases are a match to TRBD1. J gave up 2 bases and V 5 bases, and 5 bases lay outside the gene matches. Germline CDR1 reads MDHEN; CDR2 reads SYDVKM. This CDR3 is 16 amino acids long. CDR3 in amino acids: CASSLQGAPGANVLTF. Written as DNA, the CDR3 is TGTGCCAGCAGTCTTCAGGGGGCGCCTGGGGCCAACGTCCTGACTTTC.

In its sample, this clone was seen a few times. The gene calls are TRBV6-5 and TRBJ1-2; 7 bases map to TRBD1. This CDR3 has 14 amino acids. Germline V lookup: CDR1 MNHEY, CDR2 SVGAGI. With 2 bases clipped from V and 6 bases from J, the junction kept 6 bases outside the gene matches. CDR3 sequence (DNA): TGTGCCAGCAGTTACGGCAGGGGGATTGATGGCTACACCTTC. Protein: CASSYGRGIDGYTF.

The chain's CDR3 is CASSFSRNYGYTF. CDR3 DNA sequence: TGTGCCAGCAGTTTCAGCAGGAACTATGGCTACACCTTC. The chain has TRBV27 and TRBJ1-2; D is unclear. The CDR3 consists of 13 residues. With 3 bases removed from V and 2 bases from J, the gap between germline ends came to 7 bases. Germline values: CDR1 MNHEY, CDR2 SMNVEV (reference sequence).

V usage is TRBV27 and J usage is TRBJ2-1; 8 positions match TRBD1. V lost 5 bases and J lost 0; bases outside the gene matches: 6. The length of the CDR3 is 16 residues. CDR1 and CDR2 (germline): MNHEY, SMNVEV (reference sequence). DNA for the CDR3: TGTGCCAGCAGTCCGAGGACAGGGAACTCCTACAATGAGCAGTTCTTC. Its protein is CASSPRTGNSYNEQFF.

This chain joins TRBV14 and TRBJ2-1; TRBD1 matches 7 bases. The CDR3 spans 16 residues. Germline V gene lookup returns CDR1 SGHDN and CDR2 FVKESK. The V segment lost 4 bases and the J segment 3 bases; nucleotides outside the gene matches: 9. The DNA of the CDR3 is TGTGCCAGCAGCCCCAGGGACAGTCTCAACTACAATGAGCAGTTCTTC. Amino acid sequence: CASSPRDSLNYNEQFF.

This chain joins TRBV14 and TRBJ2-7, with 10 bases that match TRBD1. Trimming took 3 bases from V and 2 from J; bases not matched to a gene: 7. The CDR3 consists of 16 residues. The germline CDR1 and CDR2 sequences are SGHDN and FVKESK. CDR3 protein: CASSHYPGQGPYEQYF. CDR3 bases: TGTGCCAGCAGCCACTATCCGGGACAGGGGCCCTACGAGCAGTACTTC.

There are a few counts of this clone. The V and J genes are TRBV6-4 and TRBJ1-1, with 8 positions matching TRBD1. Losses at the gene ends were 3 bases for V and 0 bases for J; bases not matched to a gene: 0. This CDR3 has 14 amino acids. CDR1 and CDR2 (germline): MRHNA, SNTAGT. The CDR3 spells CASSEQGVNTEAFF. CDR3 nucleotide sequence: TGTGCCAGCAGTGAACAGGGGGTGAACACTGAAGCTTTCTTT.

This chain connects TRBV7-2 to TRBJ2-7, with D possibly being TRBD1 (6 bases). The CDR3 contains 11 residues. CDR1 is SGHTA, CDR2 FQGNSA, per germline. V shed 8 bases and J shed 4 bases, with 9 bases lying between them. The CDR3 sequence: CASQGNYEQYF. The CDR3 nucleotides are TGTGCCAGCCAGGGGAATTACGAGCAGTACTTC.

The table lists this clone with a few counts. The chain uses TRBV18 and TRBJ2-7; D unresolved. This CDR3 contains 14 residues. V was pared by 0 bases and J by 1 base, with 7 bases between. From germline, CDR1 is KGHSH and CDR2 LQKENI. In DNA form, the CDR3 reads TGTGCCAGCTCACCACCGTCAGTTTCCTACGAGCAGTACTTC. Residues: CASSPPSVSYEQYF. Full variable domain (missing parts from reference TRBV18 and TRBJ2-7): NAGVMQNPRHLVRRRGQEARLRCSPMKGHSHVYWYRQLPEEGLKFMVYLQKENIIDESGMPKERFSAEFPKEGPSILRIQQVVRGDSAAYFCASSPPSVSYEQYFGPGTRLTVT.

This chain connects TRBV5-6 to TRBJ2-7; D perhaps matches TRBD1 (6 bases). The germline V and J ends were trimmed by 4 bases and 3 bases, with 14 bases remaining between them. The CDR3 totals 14 residues. The V gene's germline CDR1 is SGHDT and CDR2 YYEEEE. CDR3 sequence (DNA): TGTGCCAGCAGCCGCCGGACAGCAAGCTACGAGCAGTACTTC. Its protein product is CASSRRTASYEQYF.

This chain joins TRBV9 and TRBJ2-7, with D possibly being TRBD1 (5 bases). This CDR3 comprises 14 residues. Germline V gene lookup returns CDR1 SGDLS and CDR2 YYNGEE. The germline V and J ends were trimmed by 0 bases and 3 bases, with 10 bases remaining between them. DNA of the CDR3: TGTGCCAGCAGCGTAGCGGAGACAGACTACGAGCAGTACTTC. Translating it yields CASSVAETDYEQYF. Looking up the rest from reference TRBV9 and TRBJ2-7 gives the full variable domain: DSGVTQTPKHLITATGQRVTLRCSPRSGDLSVYWYQQSLDQGLQFLIQYYNGEERAKGNILERFSAQQFPDLHSELNLSSLELGDSALYFCASSVAETDYEQYFGPGTRLTVT.

This chain links TRBV6-1 with TRBJ1-1, with D unclear. CDR1 MNHNS and CDR2 SASEGT come from the germline V gene. This CDR3 is 13 amino acids long. V lost 2 bases and J lost 4, with 8 bases in between. The CDR3 sequence is CASSEQRSTEAFF. The CDR3 DNA reads as TGTGCCAGCAGTGAACAACGGTCCACTGAAGCTTTCTTT.

This clone was detected ten times or more. The V and J genes are TRBV4-1 and TRBJ1-5, with 7 bases fitting TRBD1. In germline, CDR1 is MGHRA, CDR2 YSYEKL. The CDR3 covers 15 residues. V dropped 6 bases and J dropped 1; count of bases not matched to a gene: 6. The CDR3 nucleotides are TGCGCCAGCAGGGAGGGGGCGTCAAGCAATCAGCCCCAGCATTTT. Translation gives CASREGASSNQPQHF.

The rearrangement links TRBV6-5 to TRBJ1-1; maybe TRBD1 (5 bases). This CDR3 region has 14 residues. The germline V and J ends were trimmed by 6 bases and 10 bases, with 21 bases remaining between them. Germline V gene data show CDR1 as MNHEY and CDR2 as SVGAGI. For the CDR3, the DNA is TGTGCCAGCAGATCTGGGACGGCACCGGATTTAGCTTTCTTT. It encodes CASRSGTAPDLAFF.

The rearrangement links TRBV10-3 to TRBJ1-5; the D is unclear. V was trimmed by 11 bases and J by 2 bases, leaving 13 bases between them. Germline V gene sequence: CDR1 ENHRY, CDR2 SYGVKD. The CDR3 is 13 residues long. DNA for the CDR3: TGTGCCTCCCAAAGTGAGGGCAATCAGCCCCAGCATTTT. Translated, it gives CASQSEGNQPQHF.

This clone was observed a handful of times. V usage is TRBV2 and J usage is TRBJ1-1; the D is unclear. With 7 bases removed from V and 4 bases from J, the gap between germline ends came to 10 bases. Germline values: CDR1 SNHLY, CDR2 FYNNEI. This CDR3 spans 12 amino acids. As DNA, the CDR3 is TGTGCCAGCACCGACTTGAGCACTGAAGCTTTCTTT. It translates to CASTDLSTEAFF.

The genes are TRBV5-1 and TRBJ2-2, with 7 bases aligning to TRBD1. Germline loops: CDR1 SGHRS, CDR2 YFSETQ. The CDR3 covers 14 residues. V lost 4 bases, J lost 4 bases, and 4 bases stayed unmatched. This CDR3 reads CASSLRQGTGELFF. The CDR3, as DNA: TGCGCCAGCAGCCTACGACAGGGCACCGGGGAGCTGTTTTTT.

This clone was seen only once. The chain has TRBV18 and TRBJ2-2, with TRBD1 matching over 7 bases. This CDR3 is 14 amino acids long. Germline V CDR1 and CDR2: KGHSH, LQKENI. V lost 6 bases and J lost 6; bases outside the gene matches: 7. CDR3 DNA: TGTGCCAGCTCCCGGACAGGTCGGTCCGGGGAGCTGTTTTTT. It specifies CASSRTGRSGELFF.

This chain uses TRBV7-9 with TRBJ2-7, with TRBD1 matching 9 bases. V trimming: 4 bases; J trimming: 6 bases; junction bases outside the gene matches: 13. Germline CDR1 and CDR2: SEHNR and FQNEAQ (reference sequence). CDR3 length: 16 amino acids. Here the CDR3 reads CASSYRSQDRGGEQYF. CDR3 sequence (DNA): TGTGCCAGCAGCTACCGTAGCCAGGACAGGGGAGGCGAGCAGTACTTC.